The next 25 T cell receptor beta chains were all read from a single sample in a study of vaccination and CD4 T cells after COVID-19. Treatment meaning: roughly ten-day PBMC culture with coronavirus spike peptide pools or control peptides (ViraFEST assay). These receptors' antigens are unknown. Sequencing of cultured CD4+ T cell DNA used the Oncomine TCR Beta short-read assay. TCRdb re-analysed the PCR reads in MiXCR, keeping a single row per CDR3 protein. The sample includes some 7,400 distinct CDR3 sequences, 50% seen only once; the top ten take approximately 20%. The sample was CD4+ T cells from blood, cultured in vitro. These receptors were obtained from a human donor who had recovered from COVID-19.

The CDR3 sequence: CAWSSETEAFF. Here the CDR3 DNA reads TGTGCCTGGAGCTCTGAGACTGAAGCTTTCTTT. The J gene is TRBJ1-1, the V gene TRBV30; D gene uncertain. Germline assignment: CDR1 GTSNPN and CDR2 SVGIG (reference sequence). The ends were cut back, 3 bases at V and 5 bases at J, with 7 bases in the middle. This CDR3 spans 11 amino acids.

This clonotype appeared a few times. This CDR3 reads CSARERGSGKGQHF. The CDR3 nucleotides are TGCAGTGCTAGAGAGCGGGGCTCGGGTAAGGGCCAGCATTTT. The chain couples TRBV20-1 to TRBJ1-5; a possible D gene is TRBD1 (5 bases). The germline V and J ends were trimmed by 0 bases and 12 bases, with 18 bases remaining between them. The CDR3 is 14 amino acids. CDR1 and CDR2 from the germline V gene are DFQATT and SNEGSKA (reference sequence).

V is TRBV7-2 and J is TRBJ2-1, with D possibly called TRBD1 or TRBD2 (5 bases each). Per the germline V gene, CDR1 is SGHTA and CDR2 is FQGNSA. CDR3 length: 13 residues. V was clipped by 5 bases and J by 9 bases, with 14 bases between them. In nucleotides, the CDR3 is TGTGCCAGCAGCCCTACTGGGGCGGGTGAGCAGTTCTTC. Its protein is CASSPTGAGEQFF.

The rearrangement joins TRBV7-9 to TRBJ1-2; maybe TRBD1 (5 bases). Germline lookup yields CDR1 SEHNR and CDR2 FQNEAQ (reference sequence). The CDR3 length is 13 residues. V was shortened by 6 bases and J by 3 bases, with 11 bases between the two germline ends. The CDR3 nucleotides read TGTGCCAGCAGGCCGGGACTGGACTATGGCTACACCTTC. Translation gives CASRPGLDYGYTF.

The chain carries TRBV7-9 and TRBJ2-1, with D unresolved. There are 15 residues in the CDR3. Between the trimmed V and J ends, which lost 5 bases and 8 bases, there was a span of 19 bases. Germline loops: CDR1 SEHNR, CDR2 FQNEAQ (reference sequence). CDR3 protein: CASSPGPYPPHEQFF. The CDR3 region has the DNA TGTGCCAGCAGCCCGGGCCCTTACCCGCCCCATGAGCAGTTCTTC.

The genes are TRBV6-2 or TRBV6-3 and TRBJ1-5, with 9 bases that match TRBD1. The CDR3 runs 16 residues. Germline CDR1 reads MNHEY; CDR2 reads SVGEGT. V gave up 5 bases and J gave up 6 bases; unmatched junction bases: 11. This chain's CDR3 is CASSKPRDREAQPQHF. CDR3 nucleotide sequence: TGTGCCAGCAGTAAGCCCCGGGACAGGGAGGCTCAGCCCCAGCATTTT.

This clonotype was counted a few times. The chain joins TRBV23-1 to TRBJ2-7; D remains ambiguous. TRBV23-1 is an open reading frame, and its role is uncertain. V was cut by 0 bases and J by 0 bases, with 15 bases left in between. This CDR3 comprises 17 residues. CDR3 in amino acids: CASSQSSYLWSSYEQYF. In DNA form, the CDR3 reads TGCGCCAGCAGTCAATCCTCATATCTGTGGAGCTCCTACGAGCAGTACTTC.

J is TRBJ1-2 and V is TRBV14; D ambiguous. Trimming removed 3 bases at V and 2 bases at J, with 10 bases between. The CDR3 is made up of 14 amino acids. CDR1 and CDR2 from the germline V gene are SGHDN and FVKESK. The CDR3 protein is CASSHFSDNYGYTF. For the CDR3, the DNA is TGTGCCAGCAGCCATTTTTCGGACAACTATGGCTACACCTTC.

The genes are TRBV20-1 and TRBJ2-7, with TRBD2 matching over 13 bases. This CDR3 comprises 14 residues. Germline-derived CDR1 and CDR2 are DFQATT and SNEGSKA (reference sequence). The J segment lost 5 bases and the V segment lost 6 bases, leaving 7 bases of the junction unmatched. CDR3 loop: CSARLAGGVDEQYF. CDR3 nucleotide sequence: TGCAGTGCGCGACTAGCGGGGGGAGTCGACGAGCAGTACTTC.

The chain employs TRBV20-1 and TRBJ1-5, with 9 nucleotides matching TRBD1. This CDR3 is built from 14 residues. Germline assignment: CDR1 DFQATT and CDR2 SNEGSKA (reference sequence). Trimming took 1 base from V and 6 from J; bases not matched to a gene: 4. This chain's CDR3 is CSARVGQGLQPQHF. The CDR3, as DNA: TGCAGTGCTAGAGTGGGACAGGGCCTTCAGCCCCAGCATTTT.

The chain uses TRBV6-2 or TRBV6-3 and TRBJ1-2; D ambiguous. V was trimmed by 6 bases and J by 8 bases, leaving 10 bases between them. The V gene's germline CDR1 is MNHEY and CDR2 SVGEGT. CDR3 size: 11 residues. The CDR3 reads CASRELSGYTF. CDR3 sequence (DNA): TGTGCCAGCAGAGAACTATCAGGCTACACCTTC.

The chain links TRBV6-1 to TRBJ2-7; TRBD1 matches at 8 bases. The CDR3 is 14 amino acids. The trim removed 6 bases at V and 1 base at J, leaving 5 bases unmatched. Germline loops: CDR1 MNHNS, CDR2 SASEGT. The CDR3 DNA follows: TGTGCCAGCAGCAGGGACAGGCATTCCTACGAGCAGTACTTC. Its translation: CASSRDRHSYEQYF.

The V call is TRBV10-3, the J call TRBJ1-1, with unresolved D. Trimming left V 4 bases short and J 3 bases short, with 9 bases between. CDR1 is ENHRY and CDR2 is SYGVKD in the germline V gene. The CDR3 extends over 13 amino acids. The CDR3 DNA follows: TGTGCCATCAGTGTAAACGGTTACACTGAAGCTTTCTTT. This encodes CAISVNGYTEAFF.

This CDR3 is CASSLDLAPLSDTQYF. CDR3 nucleotide sequence: TGTGCCAGCAGCTTAGATCTAGCCCCACTATCAGATACGCAGTATTTT. The V gene is TRBV11-2, the J gene TRBJ2-3, with D tentatively TRBD2 (5 bases). Trimming pared 0 bases from V and 4 bases from J, leaving 14 bases between. The germline V gene encodes CDR1 SGHAT and CDR2 FQNNGV. This CDR3 has 16 amino acids.

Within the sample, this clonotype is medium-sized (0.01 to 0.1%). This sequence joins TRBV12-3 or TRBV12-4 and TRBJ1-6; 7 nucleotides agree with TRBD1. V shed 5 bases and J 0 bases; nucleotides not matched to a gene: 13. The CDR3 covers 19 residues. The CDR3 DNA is TGTGCCAGCAGTCGTCTACCTCCGGGACAGAGCTCCTATAATTCACCCCTCCACTTT. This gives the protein CASSRLPPGQSSYNSPLHF.

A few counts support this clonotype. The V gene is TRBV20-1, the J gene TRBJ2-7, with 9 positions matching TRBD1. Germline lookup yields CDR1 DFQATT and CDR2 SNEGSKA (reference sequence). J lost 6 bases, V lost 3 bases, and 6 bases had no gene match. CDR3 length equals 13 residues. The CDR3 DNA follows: TGCAGTGCTAGCTGGACAGGGGAAGGCGAGCAGTACTTC. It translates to CSASWTGEGEQYF.

CDR3 in amino acids: CASRANRAPGETQYF. In DNA, the CDR3 is TGTGCCAGCAGGGCTAACAGGGCCCCGGGGGAGACCCAGTACTTC. The chain recombines TRBV2 with TRBJ2-5, with D possibly matching TRBD1 (6 bases). The V gene lost 6 bases and the J gene lost 5 bases, with 19 bases spanning the gap. Per the germline V gene, CDR1 is SNHLY and CDR2 is FYNNEI. The CDR3 sequence is 15 residues long.

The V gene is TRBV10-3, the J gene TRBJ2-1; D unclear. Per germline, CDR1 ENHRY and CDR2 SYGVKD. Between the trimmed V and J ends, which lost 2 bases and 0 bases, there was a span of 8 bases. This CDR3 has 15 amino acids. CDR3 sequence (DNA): TGTGCCATCAGTGAGCAGCAGAGCTCCTACAATGAGCAGTTCTTC. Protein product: CAISEQQSSYNEQFF.

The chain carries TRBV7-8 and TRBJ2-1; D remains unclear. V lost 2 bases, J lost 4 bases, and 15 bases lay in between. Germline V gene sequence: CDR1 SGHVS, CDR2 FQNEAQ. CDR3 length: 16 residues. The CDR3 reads CASSLRSRVLYNEQFF. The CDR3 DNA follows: TGTGCCAGCAGCTTAAGGTCCCGGGTCCTATACAATGAGCAGTTCTTC.

The CDR3 region is CAHRVAGANVLTF. CDR3 bases: TGTGCCCATAGGGTGGCTGGGGCCAACGTCCTGACTTTC. The chain links TRBV30 to TRBJ2-6; no firm D call. This CDR3 region has 13 residues. Looked up from germline, CDR1 is GTSNPN and CDR2 is SVGIG (reference sequence). Trimming took 8 bases from V and 2 from J, leaving 10 bases between them.

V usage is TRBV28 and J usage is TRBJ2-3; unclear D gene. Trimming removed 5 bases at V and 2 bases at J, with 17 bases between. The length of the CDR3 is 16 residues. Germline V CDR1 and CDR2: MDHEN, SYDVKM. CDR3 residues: CASSKLHLSSTDTQYF. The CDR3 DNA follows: TGTGCCAGCAGTAAGCTTCACCTATCCTCCACAGATACGCAGTATTTT. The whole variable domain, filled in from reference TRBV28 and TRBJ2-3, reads DVKVTQSSRYLVKRTGEKVFLECVQDMDHENMFWYRQDPGLGLRLIYFSYDVKMKEKGDIPEGYSVSREKKERFSLILESASTNQTSMYLCASSKLHLSSTDTQYFGPGTRLTVL.

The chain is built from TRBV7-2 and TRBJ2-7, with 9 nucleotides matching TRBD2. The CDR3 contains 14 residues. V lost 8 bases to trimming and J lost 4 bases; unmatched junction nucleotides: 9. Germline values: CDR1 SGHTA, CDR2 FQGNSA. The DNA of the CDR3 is TGTGCCAGCCGTCTGGCGGGGGGGCAGTACGAGCAGTACTTC. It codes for CASRLAGGQYEQYF.

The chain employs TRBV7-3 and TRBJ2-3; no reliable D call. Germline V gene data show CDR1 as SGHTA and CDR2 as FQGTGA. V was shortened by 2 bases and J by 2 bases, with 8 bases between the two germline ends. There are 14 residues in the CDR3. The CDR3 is CASSLSHNTDTQYF. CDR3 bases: TGTGCCAGCAGCTTATCTCATAACACAGATACGCAGTATTTT. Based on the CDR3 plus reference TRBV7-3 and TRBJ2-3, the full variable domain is GAGVSQTPSNKVTEKGKYVELRCDPISGHTALYWYRQSLGQGPEFLIYFQGTGAADDSGLPNDRFFAVRPEGSVSTLKIQRTERGDSAVYLCASSLSHNTDTQYFGPGTRLTVL.

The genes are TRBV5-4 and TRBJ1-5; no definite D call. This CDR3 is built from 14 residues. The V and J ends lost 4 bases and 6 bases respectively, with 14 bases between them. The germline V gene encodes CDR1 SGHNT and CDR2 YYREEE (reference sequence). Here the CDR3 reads CASSPGGIGQPQHF. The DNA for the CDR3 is TGTGCCAGCAGCCCAGGAGGAATCGGTCAGCCCCAGCATTTT.

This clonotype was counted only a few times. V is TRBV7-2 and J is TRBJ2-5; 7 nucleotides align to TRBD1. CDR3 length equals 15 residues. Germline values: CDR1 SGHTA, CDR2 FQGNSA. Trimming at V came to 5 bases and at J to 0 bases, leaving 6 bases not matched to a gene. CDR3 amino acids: CASSKGQLDQETQYF. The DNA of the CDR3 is TGTGCCAGCAGCAAGGGACAGCTAGACCAAGAGACCCAGTACTTC. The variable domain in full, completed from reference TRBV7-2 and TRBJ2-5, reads GAGVSQSPSNKVTEKGKDVELRCDPISGHTALYWYRQSLGQGLEFLIYFQGNSAPDKSGLPSDRFSAERTGGSVSTLTIQRTQQEDSAVYLCASSKGQLDQETQYFGPGTRLLVL.